The sequence of this T cell receptor (beta chain) was determined in a study of blood T cell repertoires in COVID-19. Whole-study context: Samples of COVID-19 (acute and convalescent) were obtained from the United States, Italy and Spain.

Donors were grouped by their self-reported clinical history. Resolution of symptoms, clearance, or two negative PCRs was present in recovered Cohort 3 donors. The CDR3 length is 14 residues. Germline V gives CDR1 SQVTM, CDR2 ANQGSEA. With V trimmed by 4 bases and J by 6 bases, 9 bases remained unmatched. Generated by immunoSEQ multiplex PCR, the TCRdb table keeps only in-frame clones and is missing some. Here the sample spans 110,000 to 150,000 clones, 78% being singletons. This receptor was identified in a woman aged 45-65 years who had recovered from COVID-19. The sample taken for sequencing was PBMCs or T cells enriched from blood (not recorded which). This chain joins TRBV29-1 and TRBJ2-1, with TRBD1 matching 7 bases. CDR3: CSVVGGKGFNEQFF. In nucleotides, the CDR3 is TGCAGCGTTGTAGGGGGCAAAGGATTCAATGAGCAGTTCTTC.